This TCR beta chain was captured in a study of T cells in Graves' hyperthyroidism and ophthalmopathy. CDR1 and CDR2 (germline): SGHTA, FQGNSA. CDR3 length: 15 amino acids. J was trimmed by 4 bases and V by 5 bases; bases with no gene match: 10. Amplified TCR beta CDR3 regions came from RNA transcripts. The HTBI set primed first-round TCR CDR3 RT-PCR. TCRdb ran MiXCR on the multiplex PCR reads and lists one entry per CDR3 protein. The top ten clones hold about 7.9% of a sample with approximately 560,000 distinct CDR3 sequences, 40% to 55% of them seen once. Exclusion followed for patients with uncontrolled infection, other autoimmune disease, pregnancy or lactation.

The TCR originated in a woman between 18 and 29 years old with Graves' hyperthyroidism. Sequencing was done on a sample of peripheral blood or thyroid tissue (not recorded which). This chain connects TRBV7-2 to TRBJ1-1, with 7 bases aligning to TRBD1. CDR3 amino acids: CASSQESQGPTEAFF. The CDR3 coding sequence is TGTGCCAGCAGCCAAGAATCACAGGGGCCCACTGAAGCTTTCTTT.